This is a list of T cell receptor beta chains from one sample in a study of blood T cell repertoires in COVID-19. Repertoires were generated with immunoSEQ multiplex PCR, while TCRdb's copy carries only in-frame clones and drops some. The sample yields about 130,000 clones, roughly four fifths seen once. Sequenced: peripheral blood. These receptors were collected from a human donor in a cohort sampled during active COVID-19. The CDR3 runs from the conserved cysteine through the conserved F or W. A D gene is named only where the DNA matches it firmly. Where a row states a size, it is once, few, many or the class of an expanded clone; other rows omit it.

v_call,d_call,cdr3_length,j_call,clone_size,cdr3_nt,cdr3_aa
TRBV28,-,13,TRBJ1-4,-,TGTGCCAGCAGGCGAGGGGGTAATGAAAAACTGTTTTTT,CASRRGGNEKLFF
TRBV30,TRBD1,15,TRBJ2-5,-,TGTGCCTGGAGTGGAGGGGGCGGTCGGTGGGAGACCCAGTACTTC,CAWSGGGGRWETQYF
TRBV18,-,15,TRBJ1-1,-,TGTGCCAGCTCACCACTAGGCAGGGTGGGCACTGAAGCTTTCTTT,CASSPLGRVGTEAFF
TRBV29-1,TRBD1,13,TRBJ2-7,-,TGCAGCGTTGGGACAGGGGAAGACTACGAGCAGTACTTC,CSVGTGEDYEQYF
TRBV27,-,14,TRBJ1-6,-,TGTGCCAGCAGTCCGCGGGGGGTTAATTCACCCCTCCACTTT,CASSPRGVNSPLHF
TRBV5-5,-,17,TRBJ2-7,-,TGTGCCAGCAGTCGAGGAGGTACAGGGATTAGGCTGGGAGAGCAGTACTTC,CASSRGGTGIRLGEQYF
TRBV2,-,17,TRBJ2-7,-,TGTGCCAGCAGTGGGTTTTCGGACATTCCGGAAACCTACGAGCAGTACTTC,CASSGFSDIPETYEQYF
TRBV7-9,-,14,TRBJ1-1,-,TGTGCCAGCAGTTCACAAAACGGGGTGATAGAAGCTTTCTTT,CASSSQNGVIEAFF
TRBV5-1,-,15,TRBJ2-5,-,TGCGCCAGCAGCTTGGCCAGGGGAAACTGGGAGACCCAGTACTTC,CASSLARGNWETQYF
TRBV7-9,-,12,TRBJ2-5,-,TGTGCCAGCAGCTTATCGGGGGAGACCCAGTACTTC,CASSLSGETQYF
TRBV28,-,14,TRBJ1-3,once,TGTGCCAGCGACGCAGGGAAGACTGGAAACACCATATATTTT,CASDAGKTGNTIYF
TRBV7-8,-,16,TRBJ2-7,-,TGTGCCAGCAGCGATATTACGACAGGCTCCTACTACGAGCAGTACTTC,CASSDITTGSYYEQYF
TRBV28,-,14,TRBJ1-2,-,TGTGCCAGCAGTTTAGTAGCTGGGAACTATGGCTACACCTTC,CASSLVAGNYGYTF
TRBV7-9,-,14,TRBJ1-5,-,TGTGCCACAAGTGGGTGGGAGAGCAATCAGCCCCAGCATTTT,CATSGWESNQPQHF
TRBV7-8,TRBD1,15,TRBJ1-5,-,TGTGCCAGCAGCAAAAAGGGACAGCTAAATCAGCCCCAGCATTTT,CASSKKGQLNQPQHF
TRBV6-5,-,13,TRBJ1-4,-,TGTGCCAGCAGTAGGTCGACTACTGAAAAACTGTTTTTT,CASSRSTTEKLFF
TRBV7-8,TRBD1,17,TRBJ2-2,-,TGTGCCAGCAGCTTAGGGATGGCAGGGGGAGAAACCGGGGAGCTGTTTTTT,CASSLGMAGGETGELFF
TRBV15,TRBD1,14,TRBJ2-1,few,TGTGCCACCGCGGGACAGGCCCCCTACAATGAGCAGTTCTTC,CATAGQAPYNEQFF
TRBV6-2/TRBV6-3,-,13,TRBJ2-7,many,TGTGCCAGCAGTTACCATGACAGCTACGAGCAGTACTTC,CASSYHDSYEQYF
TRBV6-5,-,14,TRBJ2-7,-,TGTGCCAGCAGTTACCTAAAGGGGGATTACGAGCAGTACTTC,CASSYLKGDYEQYF
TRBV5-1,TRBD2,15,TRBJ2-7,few,TGCGCCAGCAGTTTTGGGGTAGCGGGGGTTTACGAGCAGTACTTC,CASSFGVAGVYEQYF
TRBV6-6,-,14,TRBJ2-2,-,TGTGCCAGCAGTTACGGGAGTCACACCGGGGAGCTGTTTTTT,CASSYGSHTGELFF
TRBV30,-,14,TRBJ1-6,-,TGTGCCTGGGCCCGGGACACGGAAATAACACCCCTCCACTTT,CAWARDTEITPLHF
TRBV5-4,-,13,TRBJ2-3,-,TGTGCCAGCAGCCTATACCTCACAGATACGCAGTATTTT,CASSLYLTDTQYF
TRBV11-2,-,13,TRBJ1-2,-,TGTGCCAGCAGCGAGACACCTAACTATGGCTACACCTTC,CASSETPNYGYTF
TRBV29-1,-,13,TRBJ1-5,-,TGCAGCGTTGCGACAGCAAACAATCAGCCCCAGCATTTT,CSVATANNQPQHF
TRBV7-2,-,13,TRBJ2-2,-,TGTGCCAGCAGCTGGCGGGGCGCCGGGGAGCTGTTTTTT,CASSWRGAGELFF
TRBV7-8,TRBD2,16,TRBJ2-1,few,TGTGCCAGCAGCCACCCGGGACTAGCGGACTACAATGAGCAGTTCTTC,CASSHPGLADYNEQFF
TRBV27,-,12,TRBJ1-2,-,TGTGCCAGCAGTCAAGACAGGTTTGGCTACACCTTC,CASSQDRFGYTF
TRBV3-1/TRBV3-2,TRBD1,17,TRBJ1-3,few,TGTGCCAGCAGCCAAGATCGCTGGACAGGGAAAGGAAACACCATATATTTT,CASSQDRWTGKGNTIYF
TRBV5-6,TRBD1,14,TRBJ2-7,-,TGTGCCAGCAGCCGATGGGACAGCCCCTACGAGCAGTACTTC,CASSRWDSPYEQYF
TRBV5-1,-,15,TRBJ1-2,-,TGCGCCAGCAGCCTACAGGCAAGAGCTAACTATGGCTACACCTTC,CASSLQARANYGYTF
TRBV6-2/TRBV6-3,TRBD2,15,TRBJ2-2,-,TGTGCCAGCAGTGACAGCGGGGGGAGATCCGGGGAGCTGTTTTTT,CASSDSGGRSGELFF
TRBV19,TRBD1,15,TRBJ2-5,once,TGTGCCAGTAAGGCGAGACAGGGGATTATAGAGACCCAGTACTTC,CASKARQGIIETQYF
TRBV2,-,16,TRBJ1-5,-,TGTGCCAGCAGTGGATTTAGAGATGTGAGCAATCAGCCCCAGCATTTT,CASSGFRDVSNQPQHF
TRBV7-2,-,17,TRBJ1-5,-,TGTGCCAGCAGCTTAGGGCCAGGGCGGGGGCTCCATGTAGCCCAGCATTTT,CASSLGPGRGLHVAQHF
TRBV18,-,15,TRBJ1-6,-,TGTGCCAGCTCAAACACGGGGGGTGATAATTCACCCCTCCACTTT,CASSNTGGDNSPLHF
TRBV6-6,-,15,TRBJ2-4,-,TGTGCCAGCAGTTACCAGGATTTAGCCAAAAACATTCAGTACTTC,CASSYQDLAKNIQYF
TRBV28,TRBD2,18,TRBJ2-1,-,TGTGCCAGCAGCTCCCGGCGTAGCGGGGGGAAAACCTACAATGAGCAGTTCTTC,CASSSRRSGGKTYNEQFF
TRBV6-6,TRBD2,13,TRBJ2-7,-,TGTGCCACTCGACTAGCGGGGAACGACGAGCAGTACTTC,CATRLAGNDEQYF
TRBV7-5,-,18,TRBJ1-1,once,TGTGTCAGAAGCGGCATGAGGGGGCAGAAGGTTGGGTACACTGAAGCTTTCTTT,CVRSGMRGQKVGYTEAFF
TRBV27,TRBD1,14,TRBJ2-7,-,TGTGCCAGCAGCATCGGGACAGGGATCTACGAGCAGTACTTC,CASSIGTGIYEQYF
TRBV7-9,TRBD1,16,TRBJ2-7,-,TGTGCCAGCAGCCCCCCCCCGGTCGACAGGGTCCACGAGCAGTACTTC,CASSPPPVDRVHEQYF
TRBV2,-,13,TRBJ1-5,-,TGTGCCAGCAGAAGCGACAGAAATCAGCCCCAGCATTTT,CASRSDRNQPQHF
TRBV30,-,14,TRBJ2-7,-,TGTGCCTGGAGCTTGGGACAAACCACCTACGAGCAGTACTTC,CAWSLGQTTYEQYF
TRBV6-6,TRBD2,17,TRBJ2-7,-,TGTGCCAGCAGTCCCGGACTAGCGGGGGGGCGGCCCTACGAGCAGTACTTC,CASSPGLAGGRPYEQYF
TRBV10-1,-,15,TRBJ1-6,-,TGCGCCAGCAGTCCCTCGGGGGGGTCTAATTCACCCCTCCACTTT,CASSPSGGSNSPLHF